Shown below are 10 T cell receptor beta chains from a single sample sequenced in a study of quantifying T cell responses using KT2 cells. Study in general: TCR alpha and beta constant-region primers primed reverse transcription of RNA.

The cDNA 3' end received a ligated oligonucleotide with a UMI. First-round PCR used roughly 4 cycles and beta primers RC1.1 and RC1.2 covering TRBC1 and TRBC2. Each CDR3 protein gets one entry after TCRdb re-called the UMI-ligation and nested PCR reads with MiXCR. The sample has fewer than 50,000 distinct CDR3 sequences, around 10% seen once. Sequencing used PBMCs spiked with cells of the T cell clone KT2. These receptors were obtained from a human donor.

This clonotype appeared a few times. The CDR3 sequence is CASMVVTREYF. The CDR3 bases are TGTGCCAGCATGGTGGTGACTAGAGAGTACTTC. The chain is built from TRBV2 and TRBJ2-7; D is possibly TRBD2 (6 bases). Between the trimmed V and J ends, which lost 7 bases and 11 bases, there was a span of 15 bases. Germline assignment: CDR1 SNHLY and CDR2 FYNNEI. The CDR3 is 11 residues long.

V gene TRBV7-8 combines with J gene TRBJ2-1, with 9 bases that match TRBD1. The germline V gene has CDR1 SGHVS and CDR2 FQNEAQ. The CDR3 runs to 14 residues. Trimming at V came to 5 bases and at J to 5 bases, leaving 4 bases not matched to a gene. CDR3 sequence: CASSPWDRDNEQFF. The CDR3 nucleotides are TGTGCCAGCAGCCCTTGGGACAGGGACAATGAGCAGTTCTTC.

This clonotype has a handful of counts. The chain links TRBV2 to TRBJ2-3; D is uncertain. CDR1 and CDR2 (germline): SNHLY, FYNNEI. Trimming pared 7 bases from V and 0 bases from J, leaving 20 bases between. The CDR3 runs 17 residues. This chain's CDR3 is CASISKGARTSTDTQYF. CDR3 nucleotides: TGTGCCAGCATCAGCAAAGGAGCTCGAACTAGCACAGATACGCAGTATTTT.

This clonotype was counted at least ten times. The chain joins TRBV15 to TRBJ2-3; possible D gene TRBD2, 6 bases. Per germline, CDR1 LNHNV and CDR2 YYDKDF (reference sequence). The CDR3 loop spans 15 amino acids. V was clipped by 5 bases and J by 1 base, with 13 bases between them. The CDR3 spells CATSPRGTRTDTQYF. The CDR3 nucleotides are TGTGCCACCAGCCCACGGGGGACCCGCACAGATACGCAGTATTTT.

The genes are TRBV29-1 and TRBJ1-1, with D hard to call. The V gene lost 4 bases and the J gene lost 10 bases, with 19 bases spanning the gap. From germline, CDR1 is SQVTM and CDR2 ANQGSEA. The CDR3 runs to 13 residues. The chain's CDR3 is CSVVMVLGSGAFF. DNA of the CDR3: TGCAGCGTTGTTATGGTTTTAGGGTCCGGAGCTTTCTTT.

This clonotype was counted ten times or more. The chain combines TRBV5-1 with TRBJ2-3, with a tentative D call TRBD2 (6 bases). The V end lost 4 bases, the J end lost 1 base, and 10 bases lay between the germline ends. Germline CDR1 is SGHRS and CDR2 is YFSETQ. The CDR3 is 14 residues long. The CDR3 is CASSTGDRTDTQYF. The CDR3 bases are TGCGCCAGCAGCACGGGGGACCGCACAGATACGCAGTATTTT.

This clonotype was observed a handful of times. The rearrangement joins TRBV20-1 to TRBJ1-1; no clear D. This CDR3 is 16 amino acids long. Germline CDR1 DFQATT, CDR2 SNEGSKA (reference sequence). V was clipped by 0 bases and J by 1 base, with 15 bases between them. The CDR3 DNA reads TGCAGTGCTAGAGATGGCAGACGCGCCGGGAACACTGAAGCTTTCTTT. Its protein is CSARDGRRAGNTEAFF.

This clonotype was counted only a few times. The chain links TRBV12-3 or TRBV12-4 to TRBJ2-7, with D possibly being TRBD2 (5 bases). The CDR3 is 17 amino acids. The V end lost 5 bases, the J end lost 1 base, and 21 bases lay between the germline ends. The CDR3 DNA follows: TGTGCCAGCAGTCTCCAGTGGGGTGGGAGTAGTTCCTACGAGCAGTACTTC. Amino acid sequence: CASSLQWGGSSSYEQYF.

This clonotype showed up many times. V is TRBV20-1 and J is TRBJ2-7, with D tentatively TRBD2 (5 bases). The length of the CDR3 is 15 residues. CDR1 DFQATT and CDR2 SNEGSKA come from the germline V gene (reference sequence). The ends were cut back, 0 bases at V and 2 bases at J, with 14 bases in the middle. This chain's CDR3 is CSARDVARAPYEQYF. CDR3 coding DNA: TGCAGTGCTAGAGATGTGGCGCGGGCTCCCTACGAGCAGTACTTC.

The chain recombines TRBV5-1 with TRBJ2-3; the D is unclear. Trimming pared 1 base from V and 4 bases from J, leaving 10 bases between. This CDR3 has 14 amino acids. Germline assignment: CDR1 SGHRS and CDR2 YFSETQ. The CDR3 here is CASSLIGRADTQYF. CDR3 nucleotides: TGCGCCAGCAGCTTGATTGGTCGGGCAGATACGCAGTATTTT.